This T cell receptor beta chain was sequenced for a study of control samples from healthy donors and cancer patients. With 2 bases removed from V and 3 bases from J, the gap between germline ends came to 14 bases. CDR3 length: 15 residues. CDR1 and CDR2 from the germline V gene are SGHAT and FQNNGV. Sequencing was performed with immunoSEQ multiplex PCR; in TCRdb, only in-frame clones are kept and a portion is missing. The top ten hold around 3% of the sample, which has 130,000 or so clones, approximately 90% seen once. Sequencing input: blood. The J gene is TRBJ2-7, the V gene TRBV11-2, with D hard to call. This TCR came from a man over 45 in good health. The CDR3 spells CASSLFARGYYEQYF. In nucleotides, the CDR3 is TGTGCCAGCAGCTTATTTGCCAGAGGATACTACGAGCAGTACTTC. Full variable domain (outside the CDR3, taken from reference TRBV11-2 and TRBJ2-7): EAGVAQSPRYKIIEKRQSVAFWCNPISGHATLYWYQQILGQGPKLLIQFQNNGVVDDSQLPKDRFSAERLKGVDSTLKIQPAKLEDSAVYLCASSLFARGYYEQYFGPGTRLTVT.